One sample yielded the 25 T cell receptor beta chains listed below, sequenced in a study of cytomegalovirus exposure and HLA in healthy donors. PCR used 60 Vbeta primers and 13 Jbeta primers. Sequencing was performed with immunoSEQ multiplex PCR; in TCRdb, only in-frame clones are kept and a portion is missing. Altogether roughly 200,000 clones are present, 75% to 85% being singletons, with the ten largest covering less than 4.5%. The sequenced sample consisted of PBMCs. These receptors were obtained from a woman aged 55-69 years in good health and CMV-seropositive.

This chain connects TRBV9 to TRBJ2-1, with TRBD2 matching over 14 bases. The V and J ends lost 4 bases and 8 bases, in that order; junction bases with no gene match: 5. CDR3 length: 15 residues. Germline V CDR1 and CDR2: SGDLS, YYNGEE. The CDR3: CASSLGLAGGHEQFF. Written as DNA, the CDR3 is TGTGCCAGCAGCCTTGGACTAGCGGGAGGCCATGAGCAGTTCTTC. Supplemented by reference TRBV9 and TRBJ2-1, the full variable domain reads DSGVTQTPKHLITATGQRVTLRCSPRSGDLSVYWYQQSLDQGLQFLIQYYNGEERAKGNILERFSAQQFPDLHSELNLSSLELGDSALYFCASSLGLAGGHEQFFGPGTRLTVL.

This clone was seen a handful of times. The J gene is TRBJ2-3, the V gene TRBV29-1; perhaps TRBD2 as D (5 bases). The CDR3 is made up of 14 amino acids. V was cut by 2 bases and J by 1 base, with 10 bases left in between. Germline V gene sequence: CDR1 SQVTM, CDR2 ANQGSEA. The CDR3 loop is CSVEKGSGTDTQYF. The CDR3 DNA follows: TGCAGCGTTGAAAAGGGTAGCGGCACAGATACGCAGTATTTT.

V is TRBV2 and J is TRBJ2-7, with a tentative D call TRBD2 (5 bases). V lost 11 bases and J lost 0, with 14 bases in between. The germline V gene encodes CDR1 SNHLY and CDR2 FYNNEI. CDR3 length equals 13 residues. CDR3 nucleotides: TGTGCCTCCAGGACTTTGAGCTCCTACGAGCAGTACTTC. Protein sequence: CASRTLSSYEQYF.

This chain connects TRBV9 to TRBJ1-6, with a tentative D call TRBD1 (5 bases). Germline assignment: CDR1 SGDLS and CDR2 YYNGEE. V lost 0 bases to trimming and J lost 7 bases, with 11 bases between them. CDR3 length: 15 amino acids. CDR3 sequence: CASSVAGEANSPLHF. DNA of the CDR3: TGTGCCAGCAGCGTAGCGGGGGAGGCAAATTCACCCCTCCACTTT.

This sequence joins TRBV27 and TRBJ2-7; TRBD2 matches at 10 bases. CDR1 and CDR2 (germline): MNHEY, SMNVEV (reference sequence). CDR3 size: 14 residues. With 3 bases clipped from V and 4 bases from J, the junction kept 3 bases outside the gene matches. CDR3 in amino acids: CASSFTSGTYEQYF. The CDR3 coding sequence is TGTGCCAGCAGTTTCACTAGCGGGACTTACGAGCAGTACTTC.

The DNA of the CDR3 is TGTGCCAGCAGCGTATCCCCAGGGGGCTCTGGAAACACCATATATTTT. It translates to CASSVSPGGSGNTIYF. The gene calls are TRBV9 and TRBJ1-3, with TRBD1 matching over 7 bases. From germline, CDR1 is SGDLS and CDR2 YYNGEE. Germline trimming cut 1 base from V and 0 bases from J; bases unmatched to any gene: 4. The CDR3 is 16 amino acids.

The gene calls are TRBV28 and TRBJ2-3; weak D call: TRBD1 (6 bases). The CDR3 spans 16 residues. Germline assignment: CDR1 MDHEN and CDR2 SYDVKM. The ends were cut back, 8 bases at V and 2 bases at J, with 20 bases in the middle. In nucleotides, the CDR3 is TGTGCCAGCTTCAGGGGCCACACAGTTATCACAGATACGCAGTATTTT. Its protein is CASFRGHTVITDTQYF.

The CDR3 nucleotides are TGTGCCAGCAGTTCCAAGAGGACTAGCCGATACAATGAGCAGTTCTTC. Translated: CASSSKRTSRYNEQFF. The chain carries TRBV28 and TRBJ2-1; 8 positions agree with TRBD2. The trim removed 4 bases at V and 4 bases at J, leaving 9 bases unmatched. This CDR3 has 16 residues. Germline CDR1 is MDHEN and CDR2 is SYDVKM.

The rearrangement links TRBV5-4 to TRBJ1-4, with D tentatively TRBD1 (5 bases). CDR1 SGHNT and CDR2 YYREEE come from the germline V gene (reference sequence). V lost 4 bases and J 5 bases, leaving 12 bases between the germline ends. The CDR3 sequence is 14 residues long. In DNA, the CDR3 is TGTGCCAGCAGCCCCGGGGGACCCAATGAAAAACTGTTTTTT. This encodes CASSPGGPNEKLFF.

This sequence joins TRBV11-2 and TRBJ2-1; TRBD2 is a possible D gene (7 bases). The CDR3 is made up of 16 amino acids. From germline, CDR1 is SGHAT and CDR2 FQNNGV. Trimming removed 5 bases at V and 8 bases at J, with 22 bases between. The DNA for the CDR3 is TGTGCCAGCAGCCCCATTTGGGGGGGCCGCTCCTATGAGCAGTTCTTC. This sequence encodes CASSPIWGGRSYEQFF.

CDR3 amino acids: CASSQGTGGVYEQYF. The DNA for the CDR3 is TGCGCCAGCAGCCAAGGGACAGGGGGGGTCTACGAGCAGTACTTC. The chain has TRBV4-1 and TRBJ2-7; 10 bases map to TRBD1. With 1 base clipped from V and 3 bases from J, the junction kept 3 bases outside the gene matches. This CDR3 has 15 amino acids. Per germline, CDR1 MGHRA and CDR2 YSYEKL.

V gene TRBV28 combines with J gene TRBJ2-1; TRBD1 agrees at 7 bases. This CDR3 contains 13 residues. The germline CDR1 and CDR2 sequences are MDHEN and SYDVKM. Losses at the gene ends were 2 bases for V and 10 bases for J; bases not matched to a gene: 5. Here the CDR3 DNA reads TGTGCCAGCAGTTTAGGGACAGTCAAAGAGCAGTTCTTC. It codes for CASSLGTVKEQFF.

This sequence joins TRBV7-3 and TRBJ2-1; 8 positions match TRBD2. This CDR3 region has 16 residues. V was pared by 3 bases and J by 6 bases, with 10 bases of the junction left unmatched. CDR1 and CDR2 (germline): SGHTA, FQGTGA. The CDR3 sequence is CASSLITGGPGNEQFF. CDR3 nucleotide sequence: TGTGCCAGCAGCTTGATTACGGGGGGGCCTGGCAATGAGCAGTTCTTC.

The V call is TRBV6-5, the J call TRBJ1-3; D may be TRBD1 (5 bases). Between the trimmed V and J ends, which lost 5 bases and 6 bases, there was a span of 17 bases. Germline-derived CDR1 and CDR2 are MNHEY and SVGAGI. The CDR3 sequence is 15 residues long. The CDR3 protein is CASSRAVTGSNTIYF. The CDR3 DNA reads TGTGCCAGCAGTCGGGCAGTCACAGGCTCAAACACCATATATTTT.

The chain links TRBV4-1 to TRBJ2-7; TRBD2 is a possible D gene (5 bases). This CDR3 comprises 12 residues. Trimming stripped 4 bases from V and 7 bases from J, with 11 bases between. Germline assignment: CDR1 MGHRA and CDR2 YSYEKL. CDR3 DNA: TGCGCCAGCAGCCCCGCTCCGGGGGAGCAGTACTTC. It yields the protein CASSPAPGEQYF.

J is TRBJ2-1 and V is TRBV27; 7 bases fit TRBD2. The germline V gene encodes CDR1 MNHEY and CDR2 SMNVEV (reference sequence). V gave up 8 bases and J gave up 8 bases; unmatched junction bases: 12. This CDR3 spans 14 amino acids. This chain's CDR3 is CASAPGGPFDEQFF. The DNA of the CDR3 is TGTGCCAGCGCCCCGGGGGGTCCCTTCGATGAGCAGTTCTTC.

The DNA of the CDR3 is TGTGCCAGCAGTTCCCAAGCGACCTTCTTC. This encodes CASSSQATFF. The V call is TRBV28, the J call TRBJ2-1; no firm D call. Trimming stripped 4 bases from V and 16 bases from J, with 11 bases between. The CDR3 is 10 amino acids. Germline CDR1 reads MDHEN; CDR2 reads SYDVKM.

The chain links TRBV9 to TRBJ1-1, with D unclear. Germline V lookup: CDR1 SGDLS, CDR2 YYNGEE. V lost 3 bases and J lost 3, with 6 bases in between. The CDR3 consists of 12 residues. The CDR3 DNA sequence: TGTGCCAGCAGCGCTACCGACACTGAAGCTTTCTTT. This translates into CASSATDTEAFF.

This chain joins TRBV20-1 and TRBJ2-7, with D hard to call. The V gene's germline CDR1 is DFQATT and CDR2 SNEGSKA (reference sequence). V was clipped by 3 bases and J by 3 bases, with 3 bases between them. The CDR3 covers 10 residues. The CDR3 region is CSASRYEQYF. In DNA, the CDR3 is TGCAGTGCTAGCCGCTACGAGCAGTACTTC.

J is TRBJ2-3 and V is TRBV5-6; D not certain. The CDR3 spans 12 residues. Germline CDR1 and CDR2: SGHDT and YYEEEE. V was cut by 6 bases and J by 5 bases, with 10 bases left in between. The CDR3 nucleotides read TGTGCCAGCAATGAGCAAAAAGATACGCAGTATTTT. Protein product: CASNEQKDTQYF.

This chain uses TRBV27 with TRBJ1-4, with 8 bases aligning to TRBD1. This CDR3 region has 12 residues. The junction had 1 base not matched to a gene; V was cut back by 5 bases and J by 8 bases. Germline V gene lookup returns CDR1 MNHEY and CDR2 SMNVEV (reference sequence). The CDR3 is CASSRDREKLFF. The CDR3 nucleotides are TGTGCCAGCAGTCGGGACAGGGAAAAACTGTTTTTT.

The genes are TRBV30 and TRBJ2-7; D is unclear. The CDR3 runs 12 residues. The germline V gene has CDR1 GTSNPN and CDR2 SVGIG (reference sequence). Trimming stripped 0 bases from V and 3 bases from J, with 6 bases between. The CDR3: CAWSVGGYEQYF. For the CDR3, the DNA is TGTGCCTGGAGTGTAGGCGGCTACGAGCAGTACTTC.

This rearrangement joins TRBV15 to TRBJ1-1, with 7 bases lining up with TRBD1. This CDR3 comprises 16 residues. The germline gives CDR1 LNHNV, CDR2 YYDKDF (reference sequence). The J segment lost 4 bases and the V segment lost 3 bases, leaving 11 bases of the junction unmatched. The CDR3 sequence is CATSSPERQGGTEAFF. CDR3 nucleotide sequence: TGTGCCACCAGCAGCCCCGAACGACAGGGCGGCACTGAAGCTTTCTTT.

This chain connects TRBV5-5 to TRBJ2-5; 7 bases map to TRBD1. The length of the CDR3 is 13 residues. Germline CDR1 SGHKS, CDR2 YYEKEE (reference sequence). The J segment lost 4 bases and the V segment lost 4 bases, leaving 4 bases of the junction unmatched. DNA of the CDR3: TGTGCCAGCAGCCATACAGGGGCAGAGACCCAGTACTTC. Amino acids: CASSHTGAETQYF.

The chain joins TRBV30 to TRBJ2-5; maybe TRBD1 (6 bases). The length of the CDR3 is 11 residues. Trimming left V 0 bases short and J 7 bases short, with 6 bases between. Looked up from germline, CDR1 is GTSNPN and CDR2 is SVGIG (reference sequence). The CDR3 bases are TGTGCCTGGAGTGTAGGGGGGACCCAGTACTTC. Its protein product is CAWSVGGTQYF. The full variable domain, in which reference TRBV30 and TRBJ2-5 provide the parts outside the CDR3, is SQTIHQWPATLVQPVGSPLSLECTVEGTSNPNLYWYRQAAGRGLQLLFYSVGIGQISSEVPQNLSASRPQDRQFILSSKKLLLSDSGFYLCAWSVGGTQYFGPGTRLLVL.